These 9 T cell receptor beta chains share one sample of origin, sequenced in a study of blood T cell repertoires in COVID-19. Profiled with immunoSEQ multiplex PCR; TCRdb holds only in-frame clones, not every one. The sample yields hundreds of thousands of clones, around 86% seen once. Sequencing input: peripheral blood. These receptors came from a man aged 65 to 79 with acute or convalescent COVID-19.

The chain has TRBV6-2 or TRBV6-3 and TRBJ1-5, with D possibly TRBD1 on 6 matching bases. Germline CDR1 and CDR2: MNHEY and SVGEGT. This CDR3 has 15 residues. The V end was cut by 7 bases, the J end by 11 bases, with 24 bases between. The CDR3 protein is CASTPPGGGRGAQHF. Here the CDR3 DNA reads TGTGCCAGCACCCCACCGGGGGGCGGCCGGGGGGCCCAGCATTTT.

CDR3 residues: CASAPGGTDTQYF. The CDR3 nucleotides are TGTGCCAGCGCTCCAGGTGGGACAGATACGCAGTATTTT. This sequence joins TRBV6-5 and TRBJ2-3; D ambiguous. V lost 8 bases, J lost 3 bases, and 12 bases lay in between. Per germline, CDR1 MNHEY and CDR2 SVGAGI. The CDR3 covers 13 residues.

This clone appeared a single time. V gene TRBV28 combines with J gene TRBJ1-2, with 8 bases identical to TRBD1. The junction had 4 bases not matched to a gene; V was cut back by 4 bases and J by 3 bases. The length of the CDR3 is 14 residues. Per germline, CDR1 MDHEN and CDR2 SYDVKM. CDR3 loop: CASSSGQGHYGYTF. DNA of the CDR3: TGTGCCAGCAGTTCTGGACAGGGTCACTATGGCTACACCTTC.

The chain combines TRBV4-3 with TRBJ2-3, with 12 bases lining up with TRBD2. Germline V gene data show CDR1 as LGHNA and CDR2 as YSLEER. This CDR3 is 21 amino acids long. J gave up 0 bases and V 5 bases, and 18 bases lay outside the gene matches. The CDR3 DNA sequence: TGCGCCAGCAGCGAAAGACCAATCCGACTAGCGGGAGTCTTCAGCACAGATACGCAGTATTTT. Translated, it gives CASSERPIRLAGVFSTDTQYF.

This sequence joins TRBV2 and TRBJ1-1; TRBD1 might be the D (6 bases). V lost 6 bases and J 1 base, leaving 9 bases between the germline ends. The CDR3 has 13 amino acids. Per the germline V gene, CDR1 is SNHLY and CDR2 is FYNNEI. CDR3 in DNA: TGTGCCAGCAGGCAGACAGGGAACACTGAAGCTTTCTTT. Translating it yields CASRQTGNTEAFF.

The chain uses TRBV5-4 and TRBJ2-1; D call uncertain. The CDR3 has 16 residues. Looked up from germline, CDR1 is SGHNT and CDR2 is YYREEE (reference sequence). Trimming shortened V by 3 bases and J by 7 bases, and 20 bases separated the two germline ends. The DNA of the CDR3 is TGTGCCAGCAGCTCAGAATTAGCAAATGCCCGGAATGAGCAGTTCTTC. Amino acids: CASSSELANARNEQFF.

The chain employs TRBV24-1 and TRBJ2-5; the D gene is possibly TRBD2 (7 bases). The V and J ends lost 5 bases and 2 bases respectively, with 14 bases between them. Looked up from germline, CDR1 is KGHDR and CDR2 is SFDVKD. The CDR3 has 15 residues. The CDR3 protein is CATSGGGESQETQYF. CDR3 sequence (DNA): TGTGCCACCAGTGGCGGGGGCGAATCTCAAGAGACCCAGTACTTC.

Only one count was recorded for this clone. The CDR3: CASSLTGSRSPLHF. CDR3 bases: TGTGCCAGCAGCTTGACAGGGAGCAGGTCACCCCTCCACTTT. The chain couples TRBV7-9 to TRBJ1-6; 7 nucleotides agree with TRBD1. With 3 bases clipped from V and 10 bases from J, the junction kept 6 bases outside the gene matches. CDR1 is SEHNR, CDR2 FQNEAQ, per germline (reference sequence). This CDR3 spans 14 amino acids.

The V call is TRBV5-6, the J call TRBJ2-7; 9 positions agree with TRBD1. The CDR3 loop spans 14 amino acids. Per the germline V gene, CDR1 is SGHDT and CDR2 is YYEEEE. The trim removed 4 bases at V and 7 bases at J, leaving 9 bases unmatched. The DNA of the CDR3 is TGTGCCAGCAGCCGAGGACAGGGGTGGAGGGAGCAGTACTTC. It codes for CASSRGQGWREQYF.